This note documents a single T cell receptor beta chain sequence. This entry is derived from a study of blood T cell repertoires in COVID-19. Study overall: The analysed material was cDNA or gDNA that came from T cells, B-cell-depleted T cells, or PBMCs.

As originally analysed: Estimated nucleated cell counts came from reference gene primer amplification. The table came from immunoSEQ multiplex PCR; TCRdb's copy has only in-frame clones and leaves some out. D and trimming were read from the DNA, whereas the V and J calls and clone size are those reported in that table. The data contain a few hundred thousand clones, more than 65% of them seen just once; the ten biggest clones take up roughly an eighth. This clonotype was obtained from a human donor in a cohort sampled during active COVID-19. Specimen: peripheral blood.

The CDR3 sequence is CASSHIRVNEQYF. CDR3 coding DNA: TGTGCCAGCAGCCATATCAGGGTCAACGAGCAGTACTTC. The chain links TRBV28 to TRBJ2-7; perhaps TRBD1 as D (5 bases). Germline CDR1 reads MDHEN; CDR2 reads SYDVKM. V was clipped by 6 bases and J by 5 bases, with 14 bases between them. The CDR3 spans 13 residues.